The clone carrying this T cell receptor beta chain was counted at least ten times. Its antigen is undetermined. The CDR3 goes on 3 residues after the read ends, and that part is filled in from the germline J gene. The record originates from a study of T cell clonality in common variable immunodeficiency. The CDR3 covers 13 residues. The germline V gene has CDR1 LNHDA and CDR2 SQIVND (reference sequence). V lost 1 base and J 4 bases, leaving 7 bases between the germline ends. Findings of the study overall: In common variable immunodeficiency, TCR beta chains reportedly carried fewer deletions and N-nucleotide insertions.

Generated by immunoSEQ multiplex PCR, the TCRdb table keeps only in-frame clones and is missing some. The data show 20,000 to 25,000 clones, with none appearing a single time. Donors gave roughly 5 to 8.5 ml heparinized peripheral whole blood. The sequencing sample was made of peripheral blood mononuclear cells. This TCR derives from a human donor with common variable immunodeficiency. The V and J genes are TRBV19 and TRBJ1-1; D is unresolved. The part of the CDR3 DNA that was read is TGTGCCAGTAGTATAGGAAGAGGCACTGAA. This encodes CASSIGRGTE. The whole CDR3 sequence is CASSIGRGTEAFF.